This passage covers 28 T cell receptor beta chains from one sample sequenced in a study of blood T cell repertoires in COVID-19 (TCRdb year 2020). The library was obtained by the immunoSEQ multiplex PCR assay. The table comes from immuneACCESS by way of TCRdb, which keeps in-frame sequences with V and J called. Part of the clones is missing from these tables; in studies checked, under half for an unresolved V gene and the rest for unknown reasons. Here the sample has more than 200,000 clones; about 88% occur a single time. Roughly 1.7% of the sample lies in the top ten. The sample comprised peripheral blood. The origin of the receptors is a man in his 70s with acute or convalescent COVID-19.

The chain employs TRBV19 and TRBJ2-7, with D tentatively TRBD1 (6 bases). Germline V gives CDR1 LNHDA, CDR2 SQIVND (reference sequence). Trimming left V 8 bases short and J 1 base short, with 18 bases between. The length of the CDR3 is 15 residues. Here the CDR3 DNA reads TGTGCCAGTGGTACAGCAGGGGCTAGATCCTACGAGCAGTACTTC. The encoded protein is CASGTAGARSYEQYF. Full variable domain (rest looked up from reference TRBV19 and TRBJ2-7): DGGITQSPKYLFRKEGQNVTLSCEQNLNHDAMYWYRQDPGQGLRLIYYSQIVNDFQKGDIAEGYSVSREKKESFPLTVTSAQKNPTAFYLCASGTAGARSYEQYFGPGTRLTVT.

This rearrangement joins TRBV30 to TRBJ1-2, with D unresolved. Germline V gives CDR1 GTSNPN, CDR2 SVGIG (reference sequence). The V and J ends lost 1 base and 4 bases respectively, with 13 bases between them. CDR3 length: 14 amino acids. CDR3 sequence (DNA): TGTGCCTGGAGTGGCCCGGGTATTGGCTATGGCTACACCTTC. This sequence encodes CAWSGPGIGYGYTF. The complete variable domain, with remaining parts taken from reference TRBV30 and TRBJ1-2, reads SQTIHQWPATLVQPVGSPLSLECTVEGTSNPNLYWYRQAAGRGLQLLFYSVGIGQISSEVPQNLSASRPQDRQFILSSKKLLLSDSGFYLCAWSGPGIGYGYTFGSGTRLTVV.

V and J are TRBV6-1 and TRBJ1-5, with D unclear. V lost 1 base to trimming and J lost 6 bases, with 13 bases between them. From germline, CDR1 is MNHNS and CDR2 SASEGT. This CDR3 is built from 15 residues. The CDR3 DNA follows: TGTGCCAGCAGTGAAGTTCACGGGTCTCGTCAGCCCCAGCATTTT. This codes for CASSEVHGSRQPQHF.

V usage is TRBV6-2 or TRBV6-3 and J usage is TRBJ2-1; D perhaps matches TRBD2 (5 bases). Trimming took off 0 bases at V and 2 bases at J, with 8 bases between the two ends. Germline CDR1 reads MNHEY; CDR2 reads SVGEGT. This CDR3 contains 15 residues. The CDR3 here is CASSYSGEPYNEQFF. The CDR3 DNA sequence: TGTGCCAGCAGTTACTCCGGGGAACCCTACAATGAGCAGTTCTTC.

The chain links TRBV27 to TRBJ2-3; 8 bases align to TRBD2. The germline V gene has CDR1 MNHEY and CDR2 SMNVEV (reference sequence). The CDR3 runs to 17 residues. The V segment lost 3 bases and the J segment 0 bases; nucleotides outside the gene matches: 8. CDR3 region: CASSFASGPTSTDTQYF. The CDR3 DNA reads TGTGCCAGCAGTTTTGCTAGCGGGCCTACTAGCACAGATACGCAGTATTTT.

The chain has TRBV6-5 and TRBJ2-1, with 8 bases aligning to TRBD2. The CDR3 length is 15 residues. V lost 6 bases and J lost 0; bases outside the gene matches: 4. The germline V gene encodes CDR1 MNHEY and CDR2 SVGAGI. The CDR3 region is CASSTGTSSYNEQFF. The CDR3 bases are TGTGCCAGCAGCACCGGGACTAGCTCCTACAATGAGCAGTTCTTC.

The gene calls are TRBV7-2 and TRBJ2-1, with a possible D match to TRBD2 (6 bases). V was trimmed by 5 bases and J by 8 bases, leaving 16 bases between them. This CDR3 has 14 residues. Per the germline V gene, CDR1 is SGHTA and CDR2 is FQGNSA. The CDR3 DNA is TGTGCCAGCAGCGCCCCTAGCGCCCTGCATGAGCAGTTCTTC. Amino acid sequence: CASSAPSALHEQFF.

The chain combines TRBV2 with TRBJ1-6; 8 bases match TRBD1. J was trimmed by 6 bases and V by 5 bases; bases with no gene match: 3. CDR1 and CDR2 (germline): SNHLY, FYNNEI. CDR3 size: 14 residues. The CDR3: CASSYDRGNSPLHF. The DNA of the CDR3 is TGTGCCAGCAGTTATGACAGGGGTAATTCACCCCTCCACTTT.

The chain couples TRBV5-1 to TRBJ2-3; perhaps TRBD1 as D (5 bases). Germline values: CDR1 SGHRS, CDR2 YFSETQ. CDR3 length: 15 residues. Deletions cut 0 bases from V and 5 bases from J, with 13 bases between. The CDR3 spells CASSLAAGLGDTQYF. CDR3 coding DNA: TGCGCCAGCAGCTTGGCAGCAGGGTTAGGAGATACGCAGTATTTT.

This chain links TRBV14 with TRBJ2-7, with 13 bases aligning to TRBD2. Unmatched junction bases numbered 8, after V lost 4 bases and J lost 2 bases. This CDR3 has 17 amino acids. Germline assignment: CDR1 SGHDN and CDR2 FVKESK. The CDR3 region is CASSPQGLAGATYEQYF. The DNA of the CDR3 is TGTGCCAGCAGCCCGCAAGGACTAGCGGGAGCGACCTACGAGCAGTACTTC.

The chain uses TRBV5-6 and TRBJ2-7; 7 bases match TRBD1. With 4 bases clipped from V and 2 bases from J, the junction kept 6 bases outside the gene matches. This CDR3 has 14 residues. Looked up from germline, CDR1 is SGHDT and CDR2 is YYEEEE. In DNA form, the CDR3 reads TGTGCCAGCAGCCGACAGGGACAGACCTACGAGCAGTACTTC. It encodes CASSRQGQTYEQYF.

The chain uses TRBV2 and TRBJ1-5; the D gene is possibly TRBD1 (6 bases). The germline V gene encodes CDR1 SNHLY and CDR2 FYNNEI. This CDR3 has 15 residues. V lost 2 bases, J lost 1 base, and 9 bases lay in between. The CDR3 sequence is CASSEQGMSNQPQHF. The CDR3 DNA follows: TGTGCCAGCAGTGAACAGGGGATGAGCAATCAGCCCCAGCATTTT.

V and J are TRBV5-1 and TRBJ1-1, with 8 nucleotides matching TRBD1. This CDR3 contains 15 residues. The junction had 5 bases not matched to a gene; V was cut back by 4 bases and J by 0 bases. From germline, CDR1 is SGHRS and CDR2 YFSETQ. The CDR3 reads CASSNQGAVNTEAFF. CDR3 coding DNA: TGCGCCAGCAGCAACCAGGGGGCAGTGAACACTGAAGCTTTCTTT. The variable domain in full, with the rest retrieved from reference TRBV5-1 and TRBJ1-1, is KAGVTQTPRYLIKTRGQQVTLSCSPISGHRSVSWYQQTPGQGLQFLFEYFSETQRNKGNFPGRFSGRQFSNSRSEMNVSTLELGDSALYLCASSNQGAVNTEAFFGQGTRLTVV.

The chain employs TRBV9 and TRBJ2-1; the match to TRBD1 covers 7 bases. Per germline, CDR1 SGDLS and CDR2 YYNGEE. The length of the CDR3 is 14 residues. The V segment lost 2 bases and the J segment 6 bases; nucleotides outside the gene matches: 5. In nucleotides, the CDR3 is TGTGCCAGCAGCGTCCAGACAGGGCCCAATGAGCAGTTCTTC. Translation: CASSVQTGPNEQFF.

In this sample, this clone turned up once. The gene calls are TRBV7-9 and TRBJ1-2, with D maybe TRBD1 (6 bases). Trimming left V 4 bases short and J 5 bases short, with 11 bases between. CDR1 and CDR2 (germline): SEHNR, FQNEAQ (reference sequence). The CDR3 extends over 13 amino acids. The CDR3 protein is CASSWTTGYGYTF. CDR3 nucleotides: TGTGCCAGCAGCTGGACAACAGGGTATGGCTACACCTTC.

This chain joins TRBV9 and TRBJ2-1; TRBD2 aligns across 13 bases. Germline loops: CDR1 SGDLS, CDR2 YYNGEE. Trimming cost V 6 bases and J 3 bases; bases outside gene matches: 9. There are 17 residues in the CDR3. DNA of the CDR3: TGTGCCAGCACTCGGACTAGCGGGAGAGGAGTCTACAATGAGCAGTTCTTC. It is translated as CASTRTSGRGVYNEQFF.

The chain joins TRBV6-2 or TRBV6-3 to TRBJ2-1, with TRBD2 matching over 10 bases. From germline, CDR1 is MNHEY and CDR2 SVGEGT. The CDR3 consists of 17 residues. V was clipped by 0 bases and J by 6 bases; unmatched bases: 8. The CDR3 region is CASSYSSTAGGLNEQFF. Written as DNA, the CDR3 is TGTGCCAGCAGTTACTCGAGTACAGCGGGAGGGCTCAATGAGCAGTTCTTC.

The CDR3 sequence: CASSMPGQGLHF. In nucleotides, the CDR3 is TGTGCCAGCAGCATGCCGGGACAGGGCCTCCACTTT. The J gene is TRBJ1-6, the V gene TRBV7-3; 9 positions agree with TRBD1. The germline V gene has CDR1 SGHTA and CDR2 FQGTGA. Trimming took 5 bases from V and 15 from J; bases not matched to a gene: 5. The CDR3 loop spans 12 amino acids.

For this clone: A junction boundary mismatches the germline segment, possibly from a read error. This chain uses TRBV6-2 or TRBV6-3 with TRBJ2-1; D gene ambiguous. Germline V gene data show CDR1 as MNHEY and CDR2 as SVGEGT. CDR3 length: 13 residues. This chain's CDR3 is CASGYSSYNEQFF. DNA of the CDR3: TGTGCCAGCGGTTATAGCTCCTACAATGAGCAGTTCTTC.

Notes on this clone: A junction end diverges from the germline sequence, so it may reflect a read error. The chain carries TRBV7-9 and TRBJ2-1; the match to TRBD2 covers 14 bases. Germline values: CDR1 SEHNR, CDR2 FQNEAQ (reference sequence). The CDR3 has 15 amino acids. CDR3 protein: CASSDTGTSGSVELF. In DNA, the CDR3 is TGTGCCAGCAGCGATACCGGGACTAGCGGGAGTGTTGAGCTCTTC.

The rearrangement joins TRBV19 to TRBJ1-3; D ambiguous. V was clipped by 0 bases and J by 4 bases, with 10 bases between them. The germline gives CDR1 LNHDA, CDR2 SQIVND (reference sequence). There are 15 residues in the CDR3. CDR3 region: CASSIDRVRGNTIYF. The CDR3 nucleotides read TGTGCCAGTAGTATAGATCGAGTACGCGGAAACACCATATATTTT.

This clone turned up a few times. This chain links TRBV7-2 with TRBJ1-2; tentative D call: TRBD1 (5 bases). This CDR3 has 15 residues. CDR1 and CDR2 from the germline V gene are SGHTA and FQGNSA. The germline V and J ends were trimmed by 0 bases and 7 bases, with 15 bases remaining between them. In nucleotides, the CDR3 is TGTGCCAGCAGCTTAGCCGGGCAGGGAACGGGTGGCTACACCTTC. Translation gives CASSLAGQGTGGYTF.

Regarding this clone: The junction departs from the called germline gene at one end, perhaps through a read error. This chain uses TRBV2 with TRBJ2-7; D is uncertain. Germline V CDR1 and CDR2: SNHLY, FYNNEI. The CDR3 totals 14 residues. CDR3 in amino acids: CASIEGRVSYEQYF. CDR3 sequence (DNA): TGTGCCAGCATTGAAGGACGGGTCTCCTACGAGCAGTACTTC.

The rearrangement joins TRBV28 to TRBJ1-2; no reliable D call. CDR1 is MDHEN, CDR2 SYDVKM, per germline. Between the trimmed V and J ends, which lost 8 bases and 4 bases, there was a span of 14 bases. This CDR3 has 13 residues. In DNA form, the CDR3 reads TGTGCCAGCTTTCGTAACAGCCGCTATGGCTACACCTTC. Its translation is CASFRNSRYGYTF.

This chain links TRBV6-5 with TRBJ1-2; TRBD1 matches at 7 bases. Germline V gene data show CDR1 as MNHEY and CDR2 as SVGAGI. Trimming at V came to 0 bases and at J to 7 bases, leaving 5 bases not matched to a gene. The CDR3 spans 14 residues. The CDR3 DNA reads as TGTGCCAGCAGTTACTCCAGGGGGATGAGTGGCTACACCTTC. Its protein product is CASSYSRGMSGYTF.

The chain couples TRBV7-2 to TRBJ2-3; TRBD1 matches 10 bases. Germline V gene sequence: CDR1 SGHTA, CDR2 FQGNSA. This CDR3 is built from 16 residues. Losses at the gene ends were 5 bases for V and 4 bases for J; bases not matched to a gene: 9. The CDR3: CASSPSWDRGPDTQYF. In DNA, the CDR3 is TGTGCCAGCAGCCCTAGCTGGGACAGGGGTCCAGATACGCAGTATTTT.

The chain employs TRBV19 and TRBJ1-5, with a tentative D call TRBD1 (6 bases). The length of the CDR3 is 15 residues. CDR1 is LNHDA and CDR2 is SQIVND in the germline V gene (reference sequence). The V gene lost 9 bases and the J gene lost 4 bases, with 19 bases spanning the gap. Here the CDR3 reads CASKPRAQGNQPQHF. The CDR3 DNA follows: TGTGCCAGCAAACCCAGAGCCCAGGGGAATCAGCCCCAGCATTTT.

V gene TRBV5-6 combines with J gene TRBJ1-1; perhaps TRBD1 as D (6 bases). The germline V gene encodes CDR1 SGHDT and CDR2 YYEEEE. Trimming took 4 bases from V and 3 from J, leaving 19 bases between them. This CDR3 has 16 residues. CDR3 coding DNA: TGTGCCAGCAGCCCTCAAACCGGGACAACTTACACTGAAGCTTTCTTT. Amino acid sequence: CASSPQTGTTYTEAFF. The whole variable domain, remainder taken from reference TRBV5-6 and TRBJ1-1, is DAGVTQSPTHLIKTRGQQVTLRCSPKSGHDTVSWYQQALGQGPQFIFQYYEEEERQRGNFPDRFSGHQFPNYSSELNVNALLLGDSALYLCASSPQTGTTYTEAFFGQGTRLTVV.